A few counts support the clone carrying this T cell receptor beta chain. The sample is drawn from a study of blood T cell repertoires in COVID-19. The protocol was immunoSEQ multiplex PCR, while the TCRdb copy is restricted to in-frame clones and leaves out a portion. The table shows approximately 160,000 clones, with around 88% occurring only once. In germline, CDR1 is PRHDT, CDR2 FYEKMQ (reference sequence). The CDR3 extends over 16 amino acids. Trimming cost V 4 bases and J 4 bases; bases outside gene matches: 5. V and J are TRBV13 and TRBJ2-7, with 15 positions matching TRBD2. The sequence was obtained from a woman aged 45 to 65 in a cohort exposed to, infected with or recovered from COVID-19 (not recorded which). The sample was PBMCs or T cells enriched from blood (not recorded which). The CDR3 reads CASSSGLAGGPYEQYF. In nucleotides, the CDR3 is TGTGCCAGCAGCTCCGGACTAGCGGGAGGGCCATACGAGCAGTACTTC.